These 3 T cell receptor beta chains share one sample of origin, sequenced in a study of T-cell reconstitution after alpha-beta-depleted transplantation in children. Unique molecular identifiers were incorporated into the prepared TCRbeta library. One entry per CDR3 protein, called by TCRdb with MiXCR from the PCR reads. The sample lists hundreds of thousands of distinct CDR3 sequences; 15% to 20% were seen once. The sequencing here drew on PBMCs from the stem cell graft donor, taken from the stem cell graft. Receptors originate from a human donor who donated a stem cell graft to a child with acute myeloid leukemia.

In its sample, this clonotype was seen a few times. The chain carries TRBV7-2 and TRBJ2-5; tentatively, D is TRBD1 (5 bases). V gave up 0 bases and J gave up 5 bases, with 13 bases separating them. Germline V gene sequence: CDR1 SGHTA, CDR2 FQGNSA. The CDR3 totals 15 residues. CDR3 loop: CASSLAVQGGETQYF. The CDR3 DNA reads as TGTGCCAGCAGCTTAGCGGTCCAGGGTGGGGAGACCCAGTACTTC.

This clonotype was detected many times. V and J are TRBV15 and TRBJ2-7; maybe TRBD1 (5 bases). The CDR3 has 15 amino acids. The V gene's germline CDR1 is LNHNV and CDR2 YYDKDF (reference sequence). V was clipped by 4 bases and J by 2 bases, with 15 bases between them. The CDR3 spells CATSMRRQLTYEQYV. The CDR3 DNA sequence: TGTGCCACCAGCATGCGTCGACAGTTGACCTACGAGCAGTACGTC.

This chain joins TRBV10-3 and TRBJ1-3; D is perhaps TRBD1 (5 bases). Trimming shortened V by 3 bases and J by 1 base, and 13 bases separated the two germline ends. The CDR3 covers 16 residues. Looked up from germline, CDR1 is ENHRY and CDR2 is SYGVKD. The CDR3 reads CAISDPSGGSGNTIYF. CDR3 nucleotide sequence: TGTGCCATCAGTGACCCAAGCGGGGGATCTGGAAACACCATATATTTT.